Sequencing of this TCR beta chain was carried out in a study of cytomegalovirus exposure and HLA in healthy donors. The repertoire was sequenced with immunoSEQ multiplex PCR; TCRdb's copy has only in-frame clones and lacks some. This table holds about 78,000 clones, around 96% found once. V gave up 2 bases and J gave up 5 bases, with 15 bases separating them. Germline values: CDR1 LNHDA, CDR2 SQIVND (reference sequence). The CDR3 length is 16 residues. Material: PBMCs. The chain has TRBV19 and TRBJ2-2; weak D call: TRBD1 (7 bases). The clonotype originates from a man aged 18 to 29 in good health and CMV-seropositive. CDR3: CASSIIRRGRTGELFF. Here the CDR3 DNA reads TGTGCCAGTAGTATAATCAGGAGGGGGCGAACCGGGGAGCTGTTTTTT.